The 24 T cell receptor beta chains below were found in one sample sequenced in a study of cytomegalovirus exposure and HLA in healthy donors. Clones were read by immunoSEQ multiplex PCR, and TCRdb kept only the in-frame ones, dropping some. This table holds about 120,000 clones, about 96% found once. The sample consisted of PBMCs. These receptors all stem from a man between 18 and 29 years old in good health and CMV-seronegative.

The J gene is TRBJ2-7, the V gene TRBV19; D gene uncertain. Trimming cost V 5 bases and J 0 bases, with 11 bases left between them. This CDR3 is 14 amino acids long. Germline lookup yields CDR1 LNHDA and CDR2 SQIVND (reference sequence). CDR3 in DNA: TGTGCCAGTAGTCCGCAGCGCCTCTCCTACGAGCAGTACTTC. Residues: CASSPQRLSYEQYF.

The chain combines TRBV15 with TRBJ2-7; weak D call: TRBD2 (5 bases). The CDR3 consists of 14 residues. CDR1 and CDR2 (germline): LNHNV, YYDKDF (reference sequence). Trimming took 6 bases from V and 1 from J, leaving 13 bases between them. CDR3 nucleotides: TGTGCCACCAGTGAAGGTAGCGCTTCCTACGAGCAGTACTTC. Its protein product is CATSEGSASYEQYF.

This chain uses TRBV5-5 with TRBJ1-3; a weak D match, TRBD1 (6 bases). The CDR3 is 18 amino acids. V was cut by 5 bases and J by 1 base, with 22 bases left in between. CDR1 is SGHKS and CDR2 is YYEKEE in the germline V gene (reference sequence). The CDR3 is CASSKPGHSTGSGNTIYF. CDR3 in DNA: TGTGCCAGCAGTAAACCGGGACATTCAACCGGGTCTGGAAACACCATATATTTT.

This chain joins TRBV27 and TRBJ2-7; D call uncertain. Germline CDR1 and CDR2: MNHEY and SMNVEV (reference sequence). The CDR3 loop spans 15 amino acids. Trimming took off 8 bases at V and 0 bases at J, with 17 bases between the two ends. The CDR3 sequence is CASSKELLSSYEQYF. The CDR3 coding sequence is TGTGCCAGCTCAAAAGAACTCCTGAGCTCCTACGAGCAGTACTTC.

The CDR3 DNA reads as TGTGCCAGCAGCTCCGGGACTAGCGGTTACAATGAGCAGTTCTTC. Its protein is CASSSGTSGYNEQFF. V usage is TRBV11-2 and J usage is TRBJ2-1, with TRBD2 matching over 11 bases. Trimming cost V 4 bases and J 4 bases; bases outside gene matches: 3. CDR1 SGHAT and CDR2 FQNNGV come from the germline V gene. The CDR3 is made up of 15 amino acids. Drawing the rest from reference TRBV11-2 and TRBJ2-1, the complete variable domain is EAGVAQSPRYKIIEKRQSVAFWCNPISGHATLYWYQQILGQGPKLLIQFQNNGVVDDSQLPKDRFSAERLKGVDSTLKIQPAKLEDSAVYLCASSSGTSGYNEQFFGPGTRLTVL.

This clone was seen just once. The rearrangement links TRBV27 to TRBJ1-2, with D perhaps matching TRBD1 (6 bases). The length of the CDR3 is 14 residues. Germline V gives CDR1 MNHEY, CDR2 SMNVEV (reference sequence). V was shortened by 5 bases and J by 0 bases, with 10 bases between the two germline ends. The CDR3 sequence: CASSPDRTNYGYTF. CDR3 DNA sequence: TGTGCCAGCAGTCCGGACAGAACTAACTATGGCTACACCTTC.

The chain carries TRBV30 and TRBJ2-1, with a possible D match to TRBD2 (7 bases). The CDR3 length is 14 residues. Trimming cost V 3 bases and J 6 bases, with 15 bases left between them. Germline loops: CDR1 GTSNPN, CDR2 SVGIG (reference sequence). Here the CDR3 reads CAWRGRGTTNEQFF. CDR3 bases: TGTGCCTGGAGGGGGAGGGGGACTACCAATGAGCAGTTCTTC. Combining the CDR3 with reference TRBV30 and TRBJ2-1 gives the whole variable domain SQTIHQWPATLVQPVGSPLSLECTVEGTSNPNLYWYRQAAGRGLQLLFYSVGIGQISSEVPQNLSASRPQDRQFILSSKKLLLSDSGFYLCAWRGRGTTNEQFFGPGTRLTVL.

The V gene is TRBV11-3, the J gene TRBJ2-2, with a weak D call TRBD1 (6 bases). Trimming took off 8 bases at V and 7 bases at J, with 23 bases between the two ends. The CDR3 length is 16 residues. Germline values: CDR1 SGHNT, CDR2 YENEEA. This CDR3 reads CASCSDRSTRGGELFF. The CDR3 DNA sequence: TGTGCCAGCTGCAGCGACAGGTCGACGCGAGGCGGGGAGCTGTTTTTT.

The rearrangement uses TRBV10-2 and TRBJ1-5; the D is unclear. With 4 bases removed from V and 3 bases from J, the gap between germline ends came to 7 bases. The germline V gene encodes CDR1 WSHSY and CDR2 SAAADI. This CDR3 has 13 residues. The CDR3 sequence: CASSAGNNQPQHF. The CDR3 DNA reads as TGCGCCAGCAGTGCCGGTAACAATCAGCCCCAGCATTTT.

This clone was seen a single time. The chain uses TRBV13 and TRBJ2-6; the D gene is possibly TRBD1 (6 bases). V was cut by 5 bases and J by 0 bases, with 11 bases left in between. The CDR3 is made up of 16 amino acids. Germline CDR1 reads PRHDT; CDR2 reads FYEKMQ (reference sequence). CDR3 sequence (DNA): TGTGCCAGCAGCCACCGGACAGACTCTGGGGCCAACGTCCTGACTTTC. Translation gives CASSHRTDSGANVLTF.

The V call is TRBV7-2, the J call TRBJ1-2, with D unclear. The CDR3 is 14 amino acids. V gave up 5 bases and J gave up 0 bases, with 10 bases separating them. Per the germline V gene, CDR1 is SGHTA and CDR2 is FQGNSA. The CDR3 region has the DNA TGTGCCAGCAGCCCCACACAGACTAACTATGGCTACACCTTC. Translation: CASSPTQTNYGYTF.

This chain joins TRBV5-6 and TRBJ1-4; 7 positions match TRBD1. The V gene's germline CDR1 is SGHDT and CDR2 YYEEEE. V lost 2 bases to trimming and J lost 4 bases; unmatched junction nucleotides: 8. The CDR3 spans 16 residues. Here the CDR3 DNA reads TGTGCCAGCAGCTTTCGGTCCGGGACAGTTAATGAAAAACTGTTTTTT. As protein: CASSFRSGTVNEKLFF.

This clone occurred a few times. J is TRBJ2-7 and V is TRBV4-2; 12 bases map to TRBD2. In germline, CDR1 is LGHNA, CDR2 YNFKEQ. V lost 1 base, J lost 4 bases, and 2 bases stayed unmatched. The length of the CDR3 is 15 residues. The CDR3 loop is CASSQALAGGYEQYF. The CDR3 DNA is TGTGCCAGCAGCCAAGCTCTAGCGGGAGGGTACGAGCAGTACTTC.

The J gene is TRBJ1-2, the V gene TRBV7-9; TRBD1 aligns across 8 bases. The CDR3 has 16 amino acids. V trimming: 4 bases; J trimming: 1 base; junction bases outside the gene matches: 8. Germline V gene sequence: CDR1 SEHNR, CDR2 FQNEAQ (reference sequence). CDR3 residues: CASSYRTGHFNYGYTF. CDR3 nucleotide sequence: TGTGCCAGCAGCTACCGGACAGGGCACTTTAACTATGGCTACACCTTC.

The rearrangement joins TRBV5-4 to TRBJ2-1, with D tentatively TRBD2 (5 bases). Germline values: CDR1 SGHNT, CDR2 YYREEE (reference sequence). CDR3 size: 13 residues. V was cut by 4 bases and J by 6 bases, with 11 bases left in between. CDR3 coding DNA: TGTGCCAGCAGCCCGGACTGGGGCAATGAGCAGTTCTTC. Translating gives CASSPDWGNEQFF.

Note on this clone: The same CDR3 arises from other DNA sequences in this sample as well. The genes are TRBV13 and TRBJ2-5; D not certain. The CDR3 totals 12 residues. Germline V lookup: CDR1 PRHDT, CDR2 FYEKMQ (reference sequence). Between the trimmed V and J ends, which lost 5 bases and 5 bases, there was a span of 9 bases. CDR3 nucleotides: TGTGCCAGCAGCCTCCCTAGGGAGACCCAGTACTTC. This sequence encodes CASSLPRETQYF.

The chain combines TRBV28 with TRBJ2-6, with 7 bases that match TRBD1. Germline values: CDR1 MDHEN, CDR2 SYDVKM. Losses at the gene ends were 4 bases for V and 2 bases for J; bases not matched to a gene: 2. The CDR3 extends over 15 amino acids. CDR3 DNA sequence: TGTGCCAGCAGTTGGCAGGGGGCTGGGGCCAACGTCCTGACTTTC. The encoded protein is CASSWQGAGANVLTF.

The rearrangement uses TRBV7-2 and TRBJ1-1, with a tentative D call TRBD1 (6 bases). Trimming took 5 bases from V and 1 from J, leaving 14 bases between them. CDR3 length: 15 amino acids. From germline, CDR1 is SGHTA and CDR2 FQGNSA. This CDR3 is CASSLGGGANTEAFF. CDR3 DNA sequence: TGTGCCAGCAGCCTAGGCGGGGGCGCGAACACTGAAGCTTTCTTT.

This rearrangement joins TRBV7-9 to TRBJ2-7, with a weak D call TRBD2 (5 bases). Trimming took 4 bases from V and 4 from J, leaving 17 bases between them. Germline V gene lookup returns CDR1 SEHNR and CDR2 FQNEAQ (reference sequence). The CDR3 length is 15 residues. For the CDR3, the DNA is TGTGCCAGCAGCTCCGGTTGGACTCTTACTTACGAGCAGTACTTC. Translated, it gives CASSSGWTLTYEQYF.

The chain uses TRBV19 and TRBJ2-7; 8 bases agree with TRBD1. The CDR3 covers 18 residues. V shed 4 bases, J shed 3 bases, and the junction held 17 bases outside the gene matches. Germline V gene lookup returns CDR1 LNHDA and CDR2 SQIVND (reference sequence). The CDR3 here is CASSKMGPTGVRNYEQYF. The CDR3 DNA is TGTGCCAGTAGTAAAATGGGCCCGACAGGGGTGAGAAACTACGAGCAGTACTTC. The full variable domain, its missing parts supplied by reference TRBV19 and TRBJ2-7, is DGGITQSPKYLFRKEGQNVTLSCEQNLNHDAMYWYRQDPGQGLRLIYYSQIVNDFQKGDIAEGYSVSREKKESFPLTVTSAQKNPTAFYLCASSKMGPTGVRNYEQYFGPGTRLTVT.

The chain joins TRBV7-3 to TRBJ1-2; no firm D call. CDR1 and CDR2 (germline): SGHTA, FQGTGA. CDR3 length equals 13 residues. The germline V and J ends were trimmed by 5 bases and 7 bases, with 14 bases remaining between them. Written as DNA, the CDR3 is TGTGCCAGCAGCCGTCCAGGATTTTCTGGCTACACCTTC. It specifies CASSRPGFSGYTF.

The rearrangement uses TRBV6-1 and TRBJ1-1; D ambiguous. This CDR3 comprises 13 residues. Trimming shortened V by 1 base and J by 1 base, and 4 bases separated the two germline ends. Germline assignment: CDR1 MNHNS and CDR2 SASEGT. The CDR3 protein is CASSEVRNTEAFF. In nucleotides, the CDR3 is TGTGCCAGCAGTGAAGTTAGGAACACTGAAGCTTTCTTT.

The chain recombines TRBV7-9 with TRBJ2-7; 7 nucleotides line up with TRBD2. Germline V gene lookup returns CDR1 SEHNR and CDR2 FQNEAQ (reference sequence). The CDR3 runs to 17 residues. With V trimmed by 3 bases and J by 3 bases, 14 bases remained unmatched. The CDR3 reads CASSFFPFRGGSYEQYF. CDR3 in DNA: TGTGCCAGCAGCTTTTTTCCCTTCCGGGGCGGGAGCTACGAGCAGTACTTC.

This rearrangement joins TRBV30 to TRBJ1-2; a weak D match, TRBD1 (5 bases). V lost 4 bases and J 5 bases, leaving 11 bases between the germline ends. CDR3 length: 12 residues. Germline CDR1 is GTSNPN and CDR2 is SVGIG (reference sequence). Here the CDR3 DNA reads TGTGCCTGGAATCGGGGGGTTTATGGCTACACCTTC. Encoded protein: CAWNRGVYGYTF. Drawing the rest from reference TRBV30 and TRBJ1-2, the complete variable domain is SQTIHQWPATLVQPVGSPLSLECTVEGTSNPNLYWYRQAAGRGLQLLFYSVGIGQISSEVPQNLSASRPQDRQFILSSKKLLLSDSGFYLCAWNRGVYGYTFGSGTRLTVV.